The text below deals with one T cell receptor (beta chain). This sample is part of a study of T cell responses to AZD1222 COVID-19 vaccine. As for the study in general: Pooled samples include second doses given at about 4 or 12 weeks.

Only in-frame clones appear in the TCRdb table, and some are missing; sequencing was by immunoSEQ multiplex PCR. Seen here are 120,000 or so clones, around 90% observed once, and the top ten hold approximately 3%. V was cut by 1 base and J by 2 bases, with 14 bases left in between. The CDR3 sequence is 16 residues long. In germline, CDR1 is SGHRS, CDR2 YFSETQ. The sample consisted of peripheral blood, taken on day 0 of AZD1222 vaccination. The J gene is TRBJ2-3, the V gene TRBV5-1; perhaps TRBD1 as D (5 bases). The sequence was collected from an adult in good health. The CDR3 sequence is CASSLRGPSNTDTQYF. The CDR3 DNA is TGCGCCAGCAGCTTGAGGGGCCCCTCGAACACAGATACGCAGTATTTT.